These 13 T cell receptor beta chains came from one sample sequenced in a study of sequential checkpoint blockade in melanoma. Treatment defined: randomized to nivolumab then ipilimumab (arm A) or the reverse (arm B). The protocol was immunoSEQ multiplex PCR, while the TCRdb copy is restricted to in-frame clones and leaves out a portion. In the table there are approximately 34,000 clones, approximately 84% of which are singletons. This specimen was CD8+ T cells sorted from blood (inferred from file names), taken from a patient given nivolumab and ipilimumab in sequence. Receptors were obtained from a human donor with melanoma.

This clone was observed once. The J gene is TRBJ2-1, the V gene TRBV29-1, with TRBD2 matching 10 bases. Trimming took 0 bases from V and 7 from J; bases not matched to a gene: 9. The CDR3 is made up of 16 amino acids. Per the germline V gene, CDR1 is SQVTM and CDR2 is ANQGSEA. CDR3 in amino acids: CSVEDPIAGGANEQFF. As DNA, the CDR3 is TGCAGCGTTGAAGATCCCATAGCGGGGGGCGCGAATGAGCAGTTCTTC.

The gene calls are TRBV28 and TRBJ2-1; no clear D. The CDR3 runs 13 residues. The germline V and J ends were trimmed by 7 bases and 4 bases, with 11 bases remaining between them. CDR1 MDHEN and CDR2 SYDVKM come from the germline V gene. The DNA for the CDR3 is TGTGCCAGCATGAGAAGTGTTTACAATGAGCAGTTCTTC. Translation: CASMRSVYNEQFF. The full variable domain, with the rest looked up from reference TRBV28 and TRBJ2-1, is DVKVTQSSRYLVKRTGEKVFLECVQDMDHENMFWYRQDPGLGLRLIYFSYDVKMKEKGDIPEGYSVSREKKERFSLILESASTNQTSMYLCASMRSVYNEQFFGPGTRLTVL.

In DNA, the CDR3 is TGTGCCAGCAGCTTGGGGGGAGAGGAAGCTTTCTTT. It is translated as CASSLGGEEAFF. This chain connects TRBV7-6 to TRBJ1-1, with D perhaps TRBD1 (5 bases). CDR1 SGHVS and CDR2 FNYEAQ come from the germline V gene. The CDR3 runs 12 residues. Trimming cost V 3 bases and J 8 bases, with 10 bases left between them.

This clone was detected a few times. One end of the junction does not line up with germline, which may come from a read error. The chain recombines TRBV4-1 with TRBJ1-2; D remains unclear. Germline V CDR1 and CDR2: MGHRA, YSYEKL. The CDR3 is made up of 16 amino acids. In DNA, the CDR3 is TGTGCCAGCAGCCAAGAGGTTAACGTGGACTTCTATGGCTACACCTTC. Its protein is CASSQEVNVDFYGYTF.

In its sample, this clone was seen once. The CDR3 reads CASRSSLHRNTEAFF. The CDR3 coding sequence is TGTGCCAGCAGAAGTTCCTTGCACAGGAACACTGAAGCTTTCTTT. The chain joins TRBV28 to TRBJ1-1, with D uncertain. CDR3 length: 15 amino acids. Germline V gene data show CDR1 as MDHEN and CDR2 as SYDVKM. V was cut by 6 bases and J by 1 base, with 15 bases left in between. Using reference TRBV28 and TRBJ1-1 for the parts outside the CDR3, the full variable domain is DVKVTQSSRYLVKRTGEKVFLECVQDMDHENMFWYRQDPGLGLRLIYFSYDVKMKEKGDIPEGYSVSREKKERFSLILESASTNQTSMYLCASRSSLHRNTEAFFGQGTRLTVV.

This sequence joins TRBV27 and TRBJ2-7; 11 bases align to TRBD2. CDR3 size: 15 residues. Per the germline V gene, CDR1 is MNHEY and CDR2 is SMNVEV (reference sequence). V shed 2 bases and J 3 bases; nucleotides not matched to a gene: 3. CDR3 in amino acids: CASSLQLAGVYEQYF. In DNA form, the CDR3 reads TGTGCCAGCAGTTTACAACTAGCGGGAGTCTACGAGCAGTACTTC.

V usage is TRBV2 and J usage is TRBJ1-2; D uncertain. The CDR3 runs to 12 residues. CDR1 and CDR2 from the germline V gene are SNHLY and FYNNEI. Trimming pared 3 bases from V and 4 bases from J, leaving 6 bases between. Here the CDR3 DNA reads TGTGCCAGCAGTGACAGACTCTATGGCTACACCTTC. It specifies CASSDRLYGYTF.

This clone was picked up a small number of times. V usage is TRBV28 and J usage is TRBJ1-2; D is perhaps TRBD1 (5 bases). The CDR3 contains 16 residues. Germline CDR1 reads MDHEN; CDR2 reads SYDVKM. Trimming left V 4 bases short and J 4 bases short, with 19 bases between. CDR3 DNA: TGTGCCAGCAGTTCAACCCCACAGGAATGGGCCTATGGCTACACCTTC. Translating gives CASSSTPQEWAYGYTF.

This clone has just one count. The genes are TRBV9 and TRBJ1-6; D might be TRBD1 (6 bases). Germline V CDR1 and CDR2: SGDLS, YYNGEE. Trimming shortened V by 0 bases and J by 0 bases, and 16 bases separated the two germline ends. The CDR3 length is 19 residues. The CDR3 is CASSVDGDIGISYNSPLHF. The CDR3 coding sequence is TGTGCCAGCAGCGTAGACGGGGACATAGGGATCTCCTATAATTCACCCCTCCACTTT.

V gene TRBV9 combines with J gene TRBJ1-1; TRBD1 matches 7 bases. Germline lookup yields CDR1 SGDLS and CDR2 YYNGEE. The CDR3 is 13 residues long. Unmatched junction bases numbered 3, after V lost 2 bases and J lost 5 bases. The CDR3 reads CASSVSGGTEAFF. DNA for the CDR3: TGTGCCAGCAGCGTGTCAGGGGGTACTGAAGCTTTCTTT.

The chain uses TRBV6-6 and TRBJ2-1, with 8 nucleotides matching TRBD2. Unmatched junction bases numbered 5, after V lost 7 bases and J lost 0 bases. The germline gives CDR1 MNHNY, CDR2 SVGAGI (reference sequence). This CDR3 region has 15 residues. The CDR3 DNA is TGTGCCAGCACCGTAACTAGCGGCTCCTACAATGAGCAGTTCTTC. Its translation is CASTVTSGSYNEQFF.

The V and J genes are TRBV14 and TRBJ2-3, with D maybe TRBD1 (5 bases). The CDR3 covers 14 residues. Germline-derived CDR1 and CDR2 are SGHDN and FVKESK. V shed 1 base and J shed 1 base, with 6 bases lying between them. Here the CDR3 DNA reads TGTGCCAGCAGCCAAGTAGGGGGCACAGATACGCAGTATTTT. Its protein is CASSQVGGTDTQYF.

Concerning this clone: This specimen includes other DNA sequences encoding the same CDR3. In nucleotides, the CDR3 is TGTGCCAGCAGCCCGCCACCGGGACAGCGCTACGAGCAGTACTTC. Translation gives CASSPPPGQRYEQYF. V is TRBV5-6 and J is TRBJ2-7; 7 positions match TRBD1. The CDR3 is 15 residues long. From germline, CDR1 is SGHDT and CDR2 YYEEEE. V lost 4 bases, J lost 3 bases, and 10 bases stayed unmatched.